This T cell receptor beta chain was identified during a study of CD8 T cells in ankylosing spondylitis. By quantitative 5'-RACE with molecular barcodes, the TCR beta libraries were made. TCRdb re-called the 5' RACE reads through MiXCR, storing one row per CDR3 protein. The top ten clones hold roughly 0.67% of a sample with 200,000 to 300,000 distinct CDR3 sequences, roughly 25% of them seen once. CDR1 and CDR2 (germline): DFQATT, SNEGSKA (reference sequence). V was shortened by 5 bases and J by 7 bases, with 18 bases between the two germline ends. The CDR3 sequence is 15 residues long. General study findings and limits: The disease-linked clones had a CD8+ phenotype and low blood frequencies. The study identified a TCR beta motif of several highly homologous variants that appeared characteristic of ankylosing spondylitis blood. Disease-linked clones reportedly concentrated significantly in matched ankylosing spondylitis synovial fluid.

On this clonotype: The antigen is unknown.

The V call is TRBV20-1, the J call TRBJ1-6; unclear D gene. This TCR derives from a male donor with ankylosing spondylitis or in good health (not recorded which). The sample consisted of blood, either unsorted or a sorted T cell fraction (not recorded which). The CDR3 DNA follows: TGCAGTGCTTCCAAAAACCTGTTAAGCAATTCACCCCTCCACTTT. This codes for CSASKNLLSNSPLHF.